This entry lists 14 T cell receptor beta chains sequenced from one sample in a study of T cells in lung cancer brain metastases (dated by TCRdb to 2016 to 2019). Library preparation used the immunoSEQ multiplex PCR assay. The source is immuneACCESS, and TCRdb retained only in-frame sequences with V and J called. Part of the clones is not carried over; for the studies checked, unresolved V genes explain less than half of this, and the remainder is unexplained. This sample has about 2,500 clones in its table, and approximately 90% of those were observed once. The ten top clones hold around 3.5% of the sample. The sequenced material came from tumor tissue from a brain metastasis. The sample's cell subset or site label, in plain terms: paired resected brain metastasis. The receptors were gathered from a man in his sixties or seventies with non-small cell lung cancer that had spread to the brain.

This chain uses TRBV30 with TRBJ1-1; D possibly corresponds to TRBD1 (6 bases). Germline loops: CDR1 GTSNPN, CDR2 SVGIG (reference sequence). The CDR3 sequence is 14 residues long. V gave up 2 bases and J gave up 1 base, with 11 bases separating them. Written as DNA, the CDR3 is TGTGCCTGGAGTCGGACAGCAAGGAACACTGAAGCTTTCTTT. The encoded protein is CAWSRTARNTEAFF.

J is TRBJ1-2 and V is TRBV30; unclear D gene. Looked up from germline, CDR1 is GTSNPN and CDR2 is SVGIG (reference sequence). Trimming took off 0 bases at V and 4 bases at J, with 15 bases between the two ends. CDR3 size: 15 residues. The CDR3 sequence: CAWSVSPGVIYGYTF. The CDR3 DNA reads TGTGCCTGGAGTGTGTCCCCGGGAGTTATCTATGGCTACACCTTC.

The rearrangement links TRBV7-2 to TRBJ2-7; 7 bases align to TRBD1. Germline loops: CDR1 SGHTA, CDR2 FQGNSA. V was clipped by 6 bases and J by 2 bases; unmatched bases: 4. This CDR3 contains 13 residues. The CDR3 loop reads CASSRDSPYEQYF. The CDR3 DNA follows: TGTGCCAGCAGTCGGGACAGCCCCTACGAGCAGTACTTC.

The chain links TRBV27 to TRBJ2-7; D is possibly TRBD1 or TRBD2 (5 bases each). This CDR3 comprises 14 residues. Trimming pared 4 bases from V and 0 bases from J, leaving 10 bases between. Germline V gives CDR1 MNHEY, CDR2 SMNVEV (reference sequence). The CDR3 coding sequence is TGTGCCAGCAGTTCCGGGACGGACTCCTACGAGCAGTACTTC. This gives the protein CASSSGTDSYEQYF.

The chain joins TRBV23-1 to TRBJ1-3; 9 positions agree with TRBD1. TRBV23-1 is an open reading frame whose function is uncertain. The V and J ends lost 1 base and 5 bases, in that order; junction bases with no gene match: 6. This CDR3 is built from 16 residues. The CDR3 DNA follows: TGCGCCAGCAGTCAATGGCGGACAGGGGAACGAAACACCATATATTTT. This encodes CASSQWRTGERNTIYF.

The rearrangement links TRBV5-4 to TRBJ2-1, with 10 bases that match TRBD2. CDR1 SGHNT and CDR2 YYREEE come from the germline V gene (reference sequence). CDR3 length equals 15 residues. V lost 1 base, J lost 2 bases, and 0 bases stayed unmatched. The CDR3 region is CASSLTSGTYNEQFF. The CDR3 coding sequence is TGTGCCAGCAGCTTGACTAGCGGGACCTACAATGAGCAGTTCTTC.

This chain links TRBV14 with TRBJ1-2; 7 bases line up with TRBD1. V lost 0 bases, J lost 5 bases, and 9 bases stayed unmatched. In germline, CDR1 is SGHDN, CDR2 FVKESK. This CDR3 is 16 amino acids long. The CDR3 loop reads CASSQDIRGRGYGYTF. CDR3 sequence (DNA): TGTGCCAGCAGCCAAGATATTAGGGGGCGCGGTTATGGCTACACCTTC. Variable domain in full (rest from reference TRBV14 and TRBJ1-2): EAGVTQFPSHSVIEKGQTVTLRCDPISGHDNLYWYRRVMGKEIKFLLHFVKESKQDESGMPNNRFLAERTGGTYSTLKVQPAELEDSGVYFCASSQDIRGRGYGYTFGSGTRLTVV.

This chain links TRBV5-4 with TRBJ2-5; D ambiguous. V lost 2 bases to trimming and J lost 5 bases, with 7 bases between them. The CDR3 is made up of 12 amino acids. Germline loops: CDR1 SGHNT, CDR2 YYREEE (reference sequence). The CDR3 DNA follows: TGTGCCAGCAGCTTTCAAGCGGAGACCCAGTACTTC. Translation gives CASSFQAETQYF.

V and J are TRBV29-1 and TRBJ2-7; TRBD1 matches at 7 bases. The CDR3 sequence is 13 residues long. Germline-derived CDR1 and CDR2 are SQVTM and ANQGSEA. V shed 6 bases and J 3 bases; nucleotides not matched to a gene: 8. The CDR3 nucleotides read TGCAGCGTAGCGGACAGGTCTCGCTACGAGCAGTACTTC. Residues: CSVADRSRYEQYF.

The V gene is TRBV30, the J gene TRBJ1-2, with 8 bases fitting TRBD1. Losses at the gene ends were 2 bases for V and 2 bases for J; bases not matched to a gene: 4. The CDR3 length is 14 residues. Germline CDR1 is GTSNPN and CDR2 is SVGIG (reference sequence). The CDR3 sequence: CAWSTNRGNYGYTF. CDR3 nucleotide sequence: TGTGCCTGGAGTACCAACAGGGGGAACTATGGCTACACCTTC.

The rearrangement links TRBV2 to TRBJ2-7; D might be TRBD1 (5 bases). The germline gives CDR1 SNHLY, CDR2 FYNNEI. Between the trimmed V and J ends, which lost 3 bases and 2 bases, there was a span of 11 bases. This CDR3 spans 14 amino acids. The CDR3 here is CASSDQGQAYEQYF. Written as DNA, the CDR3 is TGTGCCAGCAGTGACCAGGGTCAAGCCTACGAGCAGTACTTC. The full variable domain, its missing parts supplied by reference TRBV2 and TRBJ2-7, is EPEVTQTPSHQVTQMGQEVILRCVPISNHLYFYWYRQILGQKVEFLVSFYNNEISEKSEIFDDQFSVERPDGSNFTLKIRSTKLEDSAMYFCASSDQGQAYEQYFGPGTRLTVT.

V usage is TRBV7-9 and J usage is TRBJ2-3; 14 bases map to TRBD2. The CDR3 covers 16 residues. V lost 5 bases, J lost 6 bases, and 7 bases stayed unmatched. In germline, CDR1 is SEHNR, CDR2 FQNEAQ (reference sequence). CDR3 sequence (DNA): TGTGCCAGCAGCCTCGGACTAGCGGGGGGCCGGGATACGCAGTATTTT. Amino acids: CASSLGLAGGRDTQYF.

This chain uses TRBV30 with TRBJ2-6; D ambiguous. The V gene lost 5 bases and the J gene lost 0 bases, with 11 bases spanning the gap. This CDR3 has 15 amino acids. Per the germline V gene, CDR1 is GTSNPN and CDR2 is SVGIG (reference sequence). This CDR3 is CAWQRTHSGANVLTF. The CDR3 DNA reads TGTGCCTGGCAGAGAACCCACTCTGGGGCCAACGTCCTGACTTTC.

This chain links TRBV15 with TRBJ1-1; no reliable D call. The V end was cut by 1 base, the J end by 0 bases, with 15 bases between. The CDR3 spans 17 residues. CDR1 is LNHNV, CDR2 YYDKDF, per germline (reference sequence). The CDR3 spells CATSRGEGAPMNTEAFF. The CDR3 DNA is TGTGCCACCAGCAGAGGGGAGGGTGCCCCCATGAACACTGAAGCTTTCTTT.